This TCR beta chain was sequenced for a study of tumor-infiltrating lymphocytes in primary liver carcinoma. Across the whole study: Recorded tumor stage was T1-T3 N0M0, with diameters of 4.2 to 10 cm. Productive TCRbeta read yields ran from roughly 3.9 to 6.8 million per sample and were similar between tissues.

This clonotype occurred once. No conserved phenylalanine or tryptophan is present at the end of the CDR3, so a read error is the likely explanation. CDR3 size: 14 residues. A constant-region primer served to make TCR beta cDNA from roughly 500 ng total RNA. It was through three nested multiplex PCR rounds of slightly modified ARM-PCR that TCR beta libraries arose. Amplification in the first two PCR rounds was performed using TRBV1-TRBV30 forward primers and a C-beta reverse primer for approximately 10 cycles each. TCRdb analysed the multiplex PCR reads with MiXCR anew, one entry per CDR3 protein. Of about 64,000 distinct CDR3 sequences listed, over 60% are singletons. Taking roughly 20-34 mg of unsorted bulk tissue, the authors co-extracted RNA and DNA. Patients had primary liver carcinoma treated by surgical resection. Sampling was performed at five separate regions of each tumor.

The source is a man in his forties with primary liver carcinoma and hepatitis B virus infection. The rearrangement uses TRBV12-3 or TRBV12-4 and TRBJ1-5; TRBD1 matches 7 bases. Sequencing used liver tumor tissue from sampling region 4. Subset defined: tumor region T4, right-lateral pole. The CDR3 is CASSLTGDGQTQHL. CDR3 nucleotide sequence: TGTGCCAGCAGTTTAACAGGGGACGGTCAGACCCAGCATTTA.